The clone carrying this T cell receptor beta chain has just a few counts. These data come from a study of low-dose radiotherapy and immunotherapy resistance in tumors. Germline V gives CDR1 LGHDT, CDR2 YNNKEL (reference sequence). The CDR3 loop spans 16 amino acids. V trimming: 0 bases; J trimming: 4 bases; junction bases outside the gene matches: 7. TRAV and TRBV primers primed cDNA for both TCRalpha and TCRbeta. It was with a constant-region primer and a V-primer adapter that TCRs were amplified over approximately 20 PCR cycles. Each CDR3 protein is one row after TCRdb ran MiXCR on the reads. Of about 82,000 distinct CDR3 sequences listed, under 20% were seen once; the top ten hold about 5.5%. The time point here: before trial treatment. Donors, who were enrolled in a single-arm phase I dose-escalation trial, received nivolumab, ipilimumab, aspirin, low-dose cyclophosphamide and low-dose radiotherapy.

The starting material was PBMCs, obtained before treatment. The receptor comes from a male donor with prostate cancer. The chain links TRBV3-1 to TRBJ1-2; 8 nucleotides agree with TRBD1. The CDR3 nucleotides are TGTGCCAGCAGCCAAGACATCGGGACAGGAGTCTATGGCTACACCTTC. This sequence encodes CASSQDIGTGVYGYTF.